These 20 T cell receptor beta chains originate from one sample sequenced in a study of cytomegalovirus exposure and HLA in healthy donors. 60 Vbeta and 13 Jbeta primers were used in PCR. Using immunoSEQ multiplex PCR, the repertoire was profiled, and TCRdb retains in-frame clones only, with some absent. The table lists a few hundred thousand clones, 65% to 80% of them singletons. Specimen: PBMCs. The origin of the receptors is a girl under 10 years old in good health and CMV-seronegative.

The chain carries TRBV11-2 and TRBJ1-3, with a possible D match to TRBD1 (6 bases). The CDR3 is made up of 12 amino acids. The germline V and J ends were trimmed by 6 bases and 6 bases, with 9 bases remaining between them. The germline V gene encodes CDR1 SGHAT and CDR2 FQNNGV. DNA of the CDR3: TGTGCCAGCAGAGGGGGAGAAAACACCATATATTTT. Amino acid sequence: CASRGGENTIYF. Based on the CDR3 plus reference TRBV11-2 and TRBJ1-3, the full variable domain is EAGVAQSPRYKIIEKRQSVAFWCNPISGHATLYWYQQILGQGPKLLIQFQNNGVVDDSQLPKDRFSAERLKGVDSTLKIQPAKLEDSAVYLCASRGGENTIYFGEGSWLTVV.

The chain recombines TRBV27 with TRBJ1-5; D might be TRBD1 (5 bases). This CDR3 spans 15 amino acids. Per germline, CDR1 MNHEY and CDR2 SMNVEV (reference sequence). Trimming cost V 6 bases and J 7 bases, with 19 bases left between them. CDR3 amino acids: CASRATRVSGQPQHF. In nucleotides, the CDR3 is TGTGCCAGCAGAGCGACTAGGGTCTCAGGGCAGCCCCAGCATTTT.

The V and J genes are TRBV19 and TRBJ1-5, with D unresolved. The V gene lost 3 bases and the J gene lost 5 bases, with 8 bases spanning the gap. Germline CDR1 reads LNHDA; CDR2 reads SQIVND (reference sequence). The CDR3 has 13 amino acids. CDR3 sequence reads: CASSMLSDQPQHF. DNA for the CDR3: TGTGCCAGTAGTATGCTTTCGGATCAGCCCCAGCATTTT.

This clone has just one count. Mismatch with germline at one junction end may stem from a read error. The chain links TRBV7-9 to TRBJ1-1; TRBD1 agrees at 9 bases. The CDR3 totals 18 residues. From germline, CDR1 is SEHNR and CDR2 FQNEAQ (reference sequence). CDR3 DNA sequence: TGTTCCAGCAGCTTGTGGGGGGGCAAACCGGGACAGGGTACTGAAGCTTTCTTT. It is translated as CSSSLWGGKPGQGTEAFF.

A single count supports this clone. The chain is built from TRBV4-2 and TRBJ2-2, with a tentative D call TRBD2 (6 bases). Germline CDR1 is LGHNA and CDR2 is YNFKEQ. V lost 3 bases and J lost 1, with 12 bases in between. This CDR3 contains 16 residues. CDR3 protein: CASSHGLAQNTGELFF. Written as DNA, the CDR3 is TGTGCCAGCAGCCACGGGCTAGCGCAGAACACCGGGGAGCTGTTTTTT.

The chain uses TRBV7-9 and TRBJ2-7; D is undetermined. Trimming took off 1 base at V and 5 bases at J, with 6 bases between the two ends. Germline V gives CDR1 SEHNR, CDR2 FQNEAQ (reference sequence). The CDR3 sequence is 12 residues long. CDR3 DNA sequence: TGTGCCAGCAGCTTAGTACAAGACGAGCAGTACTTC. It is translated as CASSLVQDEQYF.

The rearrangement uses TRBV29-1 and TRBJ1-1; D might be TRBD1 (6 bases). V lost 6 bases to trimming and J lost 0 bases, with 14 bases between them. From germline, CDR1 is SQVTM and CDR2 ANQGSEA. This CDR3 is 14 amino acids long. The CDR3 sequence: CSVQITGLNTEAFF. The CDR3 DNA reads TGCAGCGTACAGATAACAGGGCTGAACACTGAAGCTTTCTTT.

This clone was seen more than once but under ten times. The chain combines TRBV10-1 with TRBJ1-1; D not certain. V lost 7 bases and J lost 0, with 3 bases in between. The germline gives CDR1 WNHNN, CDR2 SYGVQD (reference sequence). This CDR3 is built from 11 residues. CDR3 region: CASIMNTEAFF. As DNA, the CDR3 is TGCGCCAGCATAATGAACACTGAAGCTTTCTTT.

The chain couples TRBV6-5 to TRBJ2-5, with TRBD2 identical over 8 bases. V trimming: 2 bases; J trimming: 5 bases; junction bases outside the gene matches: 10. The CDR3 contains 16 residues. Germline V gene data show CDR1 as MNHEY and CDR2 as SVGAGI. The CDR3 region is CASSYAAGGGRETQYF. CDR3 DNA: TGTGCCAGCAGTTACGCGGCGGGAGGAGGCAGGGAGACCCAGTACTTC.

This clone was seen just once. The genes are TRBV4-1 and TRBJ2-1; 7 bases match TRBD2. Germline V gene lookup returns CDR1 MGHRA and CDR2 YSYEKL. The CDR3 is 15 amino acids. Germline trimming cut 1 base from V and 8 bases from J; bases unmatched to any gene: 8. This CDR3 is CASSQVPAGVDEQFF. The CDR3, as DNA: TGCGCCAGCAGCCAAGTCCCCGCGGGAGTTGATGAGCAGTTCTTC.

V and J are TRBV7-3 and TRBJ2-1; maybe TRBD2 (5 bases). CDR3 length: 17 residues. Germline CDR1 is SGHTA and CDR2 is FQGTGA. Trimming stripped 1 base from V and 3 bases from J, with 16 bases between. DNA for the CDR3: TGTGCCAGCAGCTTAAGAACCGGGGTACTCAGCTACAATGAGCAGTTCTTC. Residues: CASSLRTGVLSYNEQFF.

DNA of the CDR3: TGTGCCAGCAGCCATCAATCCACAGATACGCAGTATTTT. Translated, it gives CASSHQSTDTQYF. The gene calls are TRBV6-1 and TRBJ2-3; D ambiguous. The CDR3 loop spans 13 amino acids. The V gene lost 6 bases and the J gene lost 2 bases, with 9 bases spanning the gap. Germline V CDR1 and CDR2: MNHNS, SASEGT.

This clone appeared a few times. The chain uses TRBV19 and TRBJ1-1; D not certain. The CDR3 contains 12 residues. The germline V gene encodes CDR1 LNHDA and CDR2 SQIVND (reference sequence). The CDR3 loop reads CASRGGNTEAFF. CDR3 sequence (DNA): TGTGCTTCCCGGGGTGGGAACACTGAAGCTTTCTTT.

In its sample, this clone was seen once. DNA of the CDR3: TGCGCCAGCAGTTGGGACACCTATAACTATGGCTACACCTTC. Translation gives CASSWDTYNYGYTF. The gene calls are TRBV5-1 and TRBJ1-2, with a tentative D call TRBD1 (6 bases). Germline CDR1 reads SGHRS; CDR2 reads YFSETQ. The CDR3 has 14 amino acids. V was trimmed by 5 bases and J by 1 base, leaving 12 bases between them.

This chain uses TRBV11-2 with TRBJ1-2, with D possibly being TRBD1 (5 bases). CDR1 SGHAT and CDR2 FQNNGV come from the germline V gene. V lost 3 bases and J 2 bases, leaving 16 bases between the germline ends. This CDR3 region has 16 residues. The CDR3 loop is CASSFGGRLLNYGYTF. DNA for the CDR3: TGTGCCAGCAGCTTCGGGGGACGGCTGCTGAACTATGGCTACACCTTC.

The gene calls are TRBV10-1 and TRBJ2-1; 7 positions agree with TRBD1. Trimming removed 3 bases from V and 3 bases from J; junction bases left unmatched: 2. The CDR3 is made up of 14 amino acids. Germline V lookup: CDR1 WNHNN, CDR2 SYGVQD (reference sequence). CDR3 sequence: CASSDRQGYNEQFF. CDR3 nucleotide sequence: TGCGCCAGCAGTGATAGACAGGGCTACAATGAGCAGTTCTTC.

V is TRBV29-1 and J is TRBJ2-3, with D possibly being TRBD1 (5 bases). Germline CDR1 reads SQVTM; CDR2 reads ANQGSEA. V was shortened by 3 bases and J by 0 bases, with 7 bases between the two germline ends. The CDR3 length is 13 residues. The CDR3 loop is CSVEGRSTDTQYF. The CDR3 DNA follows: TGCAGCGTTGAGGGGCGGAGCACAGATACGCAGTATTTT.

The rearrangement joins TRBV12-5 to TRBJ1-1; 8 bases line up with TRBD1. V lost 7 bases, J lost 10 bases, and 11 bases stayed unmatched. The CDR3 is 13 residues long. Germline V gene lookup returns CDR1 LGHNT and CDR2 FRNRAP. This CDR3 reads CASARGPSPRAFF. As DNA, the CDR3 is TGTGCTAGTGCCAGGGGGCCTAGCCCCAGAGCTTTCTTT.

CDR3 coding DNA: TGTGCCAGCAGCTTAGCCCAGGTCACATCCTACAATGAGCAGTTCTTC. As protein: CASSLAQVTSYNEQFF. The chain uses TRBV7-9 and TRBJ2-1; D is uncertain. Germline CDR1 is SEHNR and CDR2 is FQNEAQ (reference sequence). The CDR3 consists of 16 residues. With 0 bases removed from V and 1 base from J, the gap between germline ends came to 10 bases.

About this clone: The junction does not match germline at one end; this may be a read error. The chain is built from TRBV7-9 and TRBJ2-7; the D gene is possibly TRBD1 (6 bases). Germline V gives CDR1 SEHNR, CDR2 FQNEAQ (reference sequence). There are 16 residues in the CDR3. CDR3 in DNA: TGTTCCAGCAGCTTAGTTTCGGGATCAGGGGATTACGAGCAGTACTTC. Protein: CSSSLVSGSGDYEQYF.